The 9 T cell receptor beta chains presented below share a single source sample, sequenced in a study of cytotoxic CD8 clonotypes in ibrutinib-treated CLL. Generated by immunoSEQ multiplex PCR, the TCRdb table keeps only in-frame clones and is missing some. This sample has some 150,000 clones, with approximately 77% found just once. Sequenced material: PBMCs, taken after 12 months of ibrutinib treatment. The receptors were sampled from a human donor with chronic lymphocytic leukemia.

The gene calls are TRBV7-3 and TRBJ2-2; 7 nucleotides agree with TRBD2. The CDR3 runs to 14 residues. J was trimmed by 4 bases and V by 5 bases; bases with no gene match: 4. Germline CDR1 SGHTA, CDR2 FQGTGA. CDR3 nucleotides: TGTGCCAGCAGCGTGGGGGAGGGCACCGGGGAGCTGTTTTTT. It encodes CASSVGEGTGELFF.

This clone was seen only a few times. This chain links TRBV19 with TRBJ2-5; possible D gene TRBD1, 6 bases. V was clipped by 5 bases and J by 5 bases, with 15 bases between them. CDR1 and CDR2 (germline): LNHDA, SQIVND (reference sequence). This CDR3 is 14 amino acids long. CDR3 DNA: TGTGCCAGTAGTGTCGATCAGGGGCCGGAGACCCAGTACTTC. This gives the protein CASSVDQGPETQYF.

This chain joins TRBV19 and TRBJ2-2; perhaps TRBD1 as D (6 bases). V was pared by 6 bases and J by 4 bases, with 12 bases between. The germline V gene encodes CDR1 LNHDA and CDR2 SQIVND (reference sequence). This CDR3 has 14 amino acids. The CDR3 here is CASSQGTITGELFF. CDR3 nucleotide sequence: TGTGCCAGTAGCCAGGGGACAATCACCGGGGAGCTGTTTTTT.

The rearrangement uses TRBV6-1 and TRBJ1-4, with a tentative D call TRBD1 (5 bases). V shed 2 bases and J shed 8 bases, with 15 bases lying between them. Germline V lookup: CDR1 MNHNS, CDR2 SASEGT. The CDR3 has 15 residues. In DNA, the CDR3 is TGTGCCAGCAGTGAATTGGCAGGGCCTCTGGAAAAACTGTTTTTT. Encoded protein: CASSELAGPLEKLFF.

This rearrangement joins TRBV19 to TRBJ2-7; TRBD2 might be the D (5 bases). V lost 3 bases to trimming and J lost 7 bases, with 10 bases between them. The CDR3 has 12 amino acids. Germline V gene sequence: CDR1 LNHDA, CDR2 SQIVND (reference sequence). The CDR3 bases are TGTGCCAGTAGTATTTACGGGATGGAGCAGTACTTC. Encoded protein: CASSIYGMEQYF.

The chain combines TRBV18 with TRBJ2-7; possibly TRBD1 for D (6 bases). Germline values: CDR1 KGHSH, CDR2 LQKENI. The V gene lost 5 bases and the J gene lost 4 bases, with 9 bases spanning the gap. The CDR3 extends over 12 amino acids. As DNA, the CDR3 is TGTGCCAGCTCAATCGGACAGTACGAGCAGTACTTC. It specifies CASSIGQYEQYF. Using reference TRBV18 and TRBJ2-7 for the parts outside the CDR3, the full variable domain is NAGVMQNPRHLVRRRGQEARLRCSPMKGHSHVYWYRQLPEEGLKFMVYLQKENIIDESGMPKERFSAEFPKEGPSILRIQQVVRGDSAAYFCASSIGQYEQYFGPGTRLTVT.

The chain uses TRBV19 and TRBJ2-7, with 8 nucleotides matching TRBD2. This CDR3 has 16 residues. Germline CDR1 and CDR2: LNHDA and SQIVND (reference sequence). Trimming cost V 6 bases and J 6 bases; bases outside gene matches: 16. CDR3 region: CASRGTRSFHYAEQYF. In DNA, the CDR3 is TGTGCCAGTAGGGGGACTAGATCGTTTCATTACGCCGAGCAGTACTTC.

This rearrangement joins TRBV28 to TRBJ1-5, with 7 bases lining up with TRBD1. Germline trimming cut 5 bases from V and 3 bases from J; bases unmatched to any gene: 7. Looked up from germline, CDR1 is MDHEN and CDR2 is SYDVKM. This CDR3 spans 15 amino acids. CDR3 DNA sequence: TGTGCCAGCAGTAAAAGACAGGGAAACAATCAGCCCCAGCATTTT. This gives the protein CASSKRQGNNQPQHF.

The chain is built from TRBV11-1 and TRBJ1-6, with 8 bases identical to TRBD1. There are 17 residues in the CDR3. Germline trimming cut 0 bases from V and 6 bases from J; bases unmatched to any gene: 7. Per the germline V gene, CDR1 is SGHAT and CDR2 is FQDESV (reference sequence). CDR3 sequence reads: CASSLAQGAISNSPLHF. The CDR3 nucleotides read TGTGCCAGCAGCTTAGCCCAGGGGGCGATTTCTAATTCACCCCTCCACTTT.